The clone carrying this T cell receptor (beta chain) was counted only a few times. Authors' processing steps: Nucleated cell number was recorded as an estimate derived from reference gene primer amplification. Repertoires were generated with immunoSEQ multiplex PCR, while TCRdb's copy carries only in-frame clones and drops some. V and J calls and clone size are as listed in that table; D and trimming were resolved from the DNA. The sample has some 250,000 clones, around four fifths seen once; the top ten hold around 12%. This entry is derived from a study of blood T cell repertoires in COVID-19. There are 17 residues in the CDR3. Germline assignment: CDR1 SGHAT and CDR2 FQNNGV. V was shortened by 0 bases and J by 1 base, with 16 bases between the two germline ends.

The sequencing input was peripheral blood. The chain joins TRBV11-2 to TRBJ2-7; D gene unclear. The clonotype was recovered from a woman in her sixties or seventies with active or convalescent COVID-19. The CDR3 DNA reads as TGTGCCAGCAGCTTAGACTCCGTGCCGGGTGGGTCCTACGAGCAGTACTTC. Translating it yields CASSLDSVPGGSYEQYF.